The 11 T cell receptor beta chains listed next were all sequenced from one sample in a study of T cells in Graves' hyperthyroidism and ophthalmopathy. The source material, RNA transcripts, was used to amplify TCR beta CDR3 regions. The HTBI primer set drove a first-round RT-PCR of the TCR CDR3. Each CDR3 protein is one row after TCRdb ran MiXCR on the multiplex PCR reads. The profile shows approximately 720,000 distinct CDR3 sequences, 15% to 20% of them singletons. Sequencing was performed on blood. The receptors derive from a woman in her 50s with Graves' hyperthyroidism that later progressed to Graves' ophthalmopathy.

This chain connects TRBV3-1 to TRBJ1-6, with no clear D. Trimming left V 0 bases short and J 8 bases short, with 11 bases between. In germline, CDR1 is LGHDT, CDR2 YNNKEL (reference sequence). The CDR3 extends over 15 amino acids. As DNA, the CDR3 is TGTGCCAGCAGCCAAGAGGCTAAGAATTATTCACCCCTCCACTTT. Translating gives CASSQEAKNYSPLHF.

This clonotype was seen at least ten times. J is TRBJ2-5 and V is TRBV11-2, with D uncertain. CDR1 is SGHAT and CDR2 is FQNNGV in the germline V gene. The V and J ends lost 1 base and 1 base respectively, with 7 bases between them. This CDR3 has 14 amino acids. The CDR3 spells CASSLAVVQETQYF. CDR3 coding DNA: TGTGCCAGCAGCTTAGCGGTTGTCCAAGAGACCCAGTACTTC.

The chain has TRBV19 and TRBJ2-2; D is unresolved. Per germline, CDR1 LNHDA and CDR2 SQIVND (reference sequence). The CDR3 is 18 residues long. V was shortened by 0 bases and J by 5 bases, with 19 bases between the two germline ends. CDR3 nucleotides: TGTGCCAGTAGTATAGATGCCGTAGCCCTCTCAAGGACCGGGGAGCTGTTTTTT. Residues: CASSIDAVALSRTGELFF.

At least ten counts were recorded for this clonotype. The chain couples TRBV2 to TRBJ1-1; the D is unclear. Germline V gene data show CDR1 as SNHLY and CDR2 as FYNNEI. The CDR3 runs to 13 residues. Trimming pared 8 bases from V and 3 bases from J, leaving 13 bases between. CDR3 amino acids: CASSDGEYTEAFF. The CDR3 DNA is TGTGCCAGCTCTGATGGGGAGTACACTGAAGCTTTCTTT.

This clonotype was found many times. The chain uses TRBV7-2 and TRBJ1-2; TRBD1 matches 8 bases. With 1 base clipped from V and 3 bases from J, the junction kept 4 bases outside the gene matches. Germline loops: CDR1 SGHTA, CDR2 FQGNSA. The CDR3 loop spans 15 amino acids. The CDR3 loop reads CASSLESGQDYGYTF. CDR3 coding DNA: TGTGCCAGCAGCTTAGAATCGGGACAGGACTATGGCTACACCTTC.

This clonotype was recorded at least ten times. The V call is TRBV2, the J call TRBJ1-1; TRBD1 might be the D (6 bases). The V end lost 8 bases, the J end lost 1 base, and 20 bases lay between the germline ends. CDR1 is SNHLY, CDR2 FYNNEI, per germline. CDR3 length: 16 residues. As DNA, the CDR3 is TGTGCCAGCCTAAATTTACAGGGCTCACCGAACACTGAAGCTTTCTTT. This sequence encodes CASLNLQGSPNTEAFF.

This clonotype was counted many times. The V gene is TRBV7-2, the J gene TRBJ1-2; D not certain. Germline V CDR1 and CDR2: SGHTA, FQGNSA. The CDR3 totals 14 residues. The V end lost 2 bases, the J end lost 4 bases, and 11 bases lay between the germline ends. CDR3 nucleotide sequence: TGTGCCAGCAGCTTATCGGACGGACCCTATGGCTACACCTTC. Translation: CASSLSDGPYGYTF.

The rearrangement links TRBV6-1 to TRBJ2-2; D may be TRBD2 (5 bases). The V end lost 7 bases, the J end lost 1 base, and 13 bases lay between the germline ends. Looked up from germline, CDR1 is MNHNS and CDR2 is SASEGT. There are 15 residues in the CDR3. CDR3 in amino acids: CASIPSRGNTGELFF. In nucleotides, the CDR3 is TGTGCCAGCATCCCCTCCCGGGGGAACACCGGGGAGCTGTTTTTT.

The table lists this clonotype with many counts. The rearrangement joins TRBV20-1 to TRBJ2-7, with a tentative D call TRBD1 (6 bases). V was trimmed by 3 bases and J by 2 bases, leaving 14 bases between them. The CDR3 length is 14 residues. CDR1 and CDR2 from the germline V gene are DFQATT and SNEGSKA (reference sequence). CDR3 sequence: CSARDPRGTYEQYF. The CDR3 nucleotides are TGCAGTGCTAGGGACCCCAGGGGAACCTACGAGCAGTACTTC.

This clonotype was observed many times. The rearrangement links TRBV20-1 to TRBJ2-1, with 8 bases that match TRBD2. Unmatched junction bases numbered 13, after V lost 6 bases and J lost 6 bases. The germline V gene encodes CDR1 DFQATT and CDR2 SNEGSKA (reference sequence). The CDR3 runs 15 residues. CDR3 coding DNA: TGCAGTGCCCCGGCCTTCGCGGGGGGCAGCAATGAGCAGTTCTTC. Its translation: CSAPAFAGGSNEQFF.

This clonotype was detected a few times. The genes are TRBV5-1 and TRBJ2-3, with D perhaps TRBD1 or TRBD2 (6 bases each). Trimming pared 3 bases from V and 2 bases from J, leaving 16 bases between. Germline V gene sequence: CDR1 SGHRS, CDR2 YFSETQ. The CDR3 consists of 16 residues. This CDR3 reads CASSSRGGTLTDTQYF. The DNA for the CDR3 is TGCGCCAGCAGCTCTAGAGGGGGGACTCTCACAGATACGCAGTATTTT. The full variable domain, its missing parts supplied by reference TRBV5-1 and TRBJ2-3, is KAGVTQTPRYLIKTRGQQVTLSCSPISGHRSVSWYQQTPGQGLQFLFEYFSETQRNKGNFPGRFSGRQFSNSRSEMNVSTLELGDSALYLCASSSRGGTLTDTQYFGPGTRLTVL.